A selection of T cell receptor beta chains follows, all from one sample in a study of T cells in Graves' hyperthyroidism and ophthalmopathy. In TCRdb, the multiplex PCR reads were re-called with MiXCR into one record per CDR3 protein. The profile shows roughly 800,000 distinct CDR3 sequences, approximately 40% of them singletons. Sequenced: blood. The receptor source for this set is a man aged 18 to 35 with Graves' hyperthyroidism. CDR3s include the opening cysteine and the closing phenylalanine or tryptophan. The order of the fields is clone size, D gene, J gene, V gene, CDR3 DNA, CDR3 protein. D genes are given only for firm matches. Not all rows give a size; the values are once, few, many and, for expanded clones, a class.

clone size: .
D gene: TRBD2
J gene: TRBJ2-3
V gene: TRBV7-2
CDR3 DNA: TGTGCCAGCAGCTTAGATAGCGGGGATGCAGATACGCAGTATTTT
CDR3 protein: CASSLDSGDADTQYF

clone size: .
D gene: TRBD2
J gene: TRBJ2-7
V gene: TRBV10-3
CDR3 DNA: TGTGCCAGCAGTTACTTAATGGGGGACTACATCTCCTACGAGCAGTACTTC
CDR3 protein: CASSYLMGDYISYEQYF

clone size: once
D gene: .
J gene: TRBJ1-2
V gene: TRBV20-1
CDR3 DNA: TGCAGTGCTAGGGTCTGGGGCTACACCTTC
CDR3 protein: CSARVWGYTF

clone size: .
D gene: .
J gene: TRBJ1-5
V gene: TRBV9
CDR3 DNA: TGTGCCAGCAGCCTAGGGGTTTACTATCAGCCCCAGCATTTT
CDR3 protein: CASSLGVYYQPQHF

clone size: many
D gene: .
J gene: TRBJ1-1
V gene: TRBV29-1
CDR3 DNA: TGCAGCGTTTGGACCGGGAACACTGAAGCTTTCTTT
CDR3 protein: CSVWTGNTEAFF

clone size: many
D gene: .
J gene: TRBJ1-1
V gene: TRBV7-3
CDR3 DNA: TGTGCCAGCAGCGACAGGTGGAACACTGAAGCTTTCTTT
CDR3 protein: CASSDRWNTEAFF

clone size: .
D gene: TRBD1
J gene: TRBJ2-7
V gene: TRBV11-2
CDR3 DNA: TGTGCCGGGACAGGGGGCTACGAGCAGTACTTC
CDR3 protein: CAGTGGYEQYF

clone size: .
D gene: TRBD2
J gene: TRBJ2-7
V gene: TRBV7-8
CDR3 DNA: TGTGCCAGCAGCTTAGCGGGGGAACTAGCGGGAGGGCCCGGGGAGTACTTC
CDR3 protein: CASSLAGELAGGPGEYF

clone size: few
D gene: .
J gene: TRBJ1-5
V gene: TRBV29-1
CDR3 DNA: TGCAGCGCCCCAGCCGATAGGGGGCCCCAGCATTTT
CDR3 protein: CSAPADRGPQHF

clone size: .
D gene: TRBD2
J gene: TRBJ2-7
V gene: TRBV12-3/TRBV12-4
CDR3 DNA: TGTGCCAGCAGTCCGGGACTAGCGTACTACGAGCAGTACTTC
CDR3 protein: CASSPGLAYYEQYF

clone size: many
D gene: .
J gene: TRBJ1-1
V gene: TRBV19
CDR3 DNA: TGTGCCAGTCGACCTCAAGGGGCTTTGGAAGCTTTCTTT
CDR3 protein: CASRPQGALEAFF